The 10 T cell receptor beta chains presented below share a single source sample, sequenced in a study of graft-versus-host responses after intestinal transplantation. The data were produced by immunoSEQ multiplex PCR, yet TCRdb's version contains in-frame clones alone and is incomplete. The data contain roughly 75,000 clones, 91% of them singletons. Antigens of these TCRs are unknown. This material consisted of unstimulated CD4+ T cells sorted from spleen or lymph node cells, taken before intestinal transplant. Source of these receptors: a human donor who received an intestinal transplant.

V and J are TRBV13 and TRBJ1-4; D is possibly TRBD1 (5 bases). Germline V gives CDR1 PRHDT, CDR2 FYEKMQ (reference sequence). Trimming removed 1 base at V and 6 bases at J, with 9 bases between. CDR3 length: 14 amino acids. Written as DNA, the CDR3 is TGTGCCAGCAGCTTAGCCAGGGTGGATGAAAAACTGTTTTTT. This encodes CASSLARVDEKLFF.

The chain combines TRBV18 with TRBJ1-3; tentative D call: TRBD1 (6 bases). Trimming cost V 3 bases and J 4 bases, with 13 bases left between them. The CDR3 is 15 amino acids. Germline assignment: CDR1 KGHSH and CDR2 LQKENI. The CDR3 loop reads CASSPSKDSGNTIYF. The DNA of the CDR3 is TGTGCCAGCTCACCCTCAAAGGACAGCGGAAACACCATATATTTT.

Here the CDR3 reads CASRIGTSASQYF. CDR3 sequence (DNA): TGTGCCAGCAGGATCGGGACTAGCGCCTCGCAGTATTTT. The chain uses TRBV11-3 and TRBJ2-3; the match to TRBD2 covers 10 bases. The CDR3 is 13 residues long. Germline values: CDR1 SGHNT, CDR2 YENEEA. The ends lost 6 bases at V and 10 bases at J; junction bases unmatched: 7. Combining the CDR3 with reference TRBV11-3 and TRBJ2-3 gives the whole variable domain EAGVVQSPRYKIIEKKQPVAFWCNPISGHNTLYWYLQNLGQGPELLIRYENEEAVDDSQLPKDRFSAERLKGVDSTLKIQPAELGDSAVYLCASRIGTSASQYFGPGTRLTVL.

This sequence joins TRBV19 and TRBJ1-2; D unresolved. This CDR3 has 13 amino acids. Trimming cost V 3 bases and J 8 bases, with 13 bases left between them. Germline CDR1 is LNHDA and CDR2 is SQIVND (reference sequence). DNA for the CDR3: TGTGCCAGTAGTATCGCCGAGGGTAGGGGCTACACCTTC. Its protein is CASSIAEGRGYTF.

The chain is built from TRBV7-9 and TRBJ1-1, with a possible D match to TRBD1 (5 bases). The germline V and J ends were trimmed by 6 bases and 1 base, with 12 bases remaining between them. The CDR3 is 14 residues long. Germline V gene lookup returns CDR1 SEHNR and CDR2 FQNEAQ (reference sequence). CDR3 region: CASRLTVSNTEAFF. Written as DNA, the CDR3 is TGTGCCAGCAGGCTGACAGTTTCGAACACTGAAGCTTTCTTT. Full variable domain (missing parts from reference TRBV7-9 and TRBJ1-1): DTGVSQNPRHKITKRGQNVTFRCDPISEHNRLYWYRQTLGQGPEFLTYFQNEAQLEKSRLLSDRFSAERPKGSFSTLEIQRTEQGDSAMYLCASRLTVSNTEAFFGQGTRLTVV.

The V gene is TRBV21-1, the J gene TRBJ2-7; the D call in the table, TRBD2, was not verified against the DNA. TRBV21-1 is annotated as a pseudogene. The CDR3 covers 20 residues. Written as DNA, the CDR3 is TGTGCCAGCAGCAATCAATGTTCTACTAGCGGGGGGGATAGCTCCTACGAGCAGTACTTC. Its protein product is CASSNQCSTSGGDSSYEQYF.

The chain recombines TRBV29-1 with TRBJ1-1; TRBD1 is a possible D gene (6 bases). Germline-derived CDR1 and CDR2 are SQVTM and ANQGSEA. Trimming stripped 6 bases from V and 0 bases from J, with 11 bases between. The CDR3 covers 13 residues. The CDR3 sequence: CSVAAGVNTEAFF. CDR3 DNA sequence: TGCAGCGTCGCGGCAGGGGTGAACACTGAAGCTTTCTTT.

This clone was seen a single time. The rearrangement joins TRBV6-4 to TRBJ2-3; possible D gene TRBD1, 5 bases. Per germline, CDR1 MRHNA and CDR2 SNTAGT. The germline V and J ends were trimmed by 2 bases and 2 bases, with 8 bases remaining between them. The CDR3 runs to 14 residues. The CDR3 DNA reads as TGTGCCAGCAGTGACCACAGGTACACAGATACGCAGTATTTT. This codes for CASSDHRYTDTQYF.

This clone was picked up one time. V is TRBV6-5 and J is TRBJ1-2; D is perhaps TRBD1 (6 bases). CDR1 and CDR2 from the germline V gene are MNHEY and SVGAGI. This CDR3 has 13 residues. Trimming took 6 bases from V and 0 from J, leaving 8 bases between them. The CDR3 loop is CASRQGTNYGYTF. The CDR3 DNA sequence: TGTGCCAGCAGGCAGGGGACTAACTATGGCTACACCTTC.

This sequence joins TRBV19 and TRBJ1-5; 7 bases agree with TRBD1. The germline CDR1 and CDR2 sequences are LNHDA and SQIVND (reference sequence). CDR3 length: 14 residues. Losses at the gene ends were 3 bases for V and 3 bases for J; bases not matched to a gene: 2. This chain's CDR3 is CASSITGVNQPQHF. CDR3 DNA sequence: TGTGCCAGTAGTATTACAGGGGTCAATCAGCCCCAGCATTTT. Supplemented by reference TRBV19 and TRBJ1-5, the full variable domain reads DGGITQSPKYLFRKEGQNVTLSCEQNLNHDAMYWYRQDPGQGLRLIYYSQIVNDFQKGDIAEGYSVSREKKESFPLTVTSAQKNPTAFYLCASSITGVNQPQHFGDGTRLSIL.